This entry features one T cell receptor (beta chain) sequence. These data belong to a study of blood T cell repertoires in COVID-19. Some clones are missing from TCRdb's copy, which holds only in-frame ones; the method was immunoSEQ multiplex PCR. Seen here are a few hundred thousand clones, around four fifths observed once, and the top ten hold approximately 20%. Trimming took 1 base from V and 7 from J, leaving 11 bases between them. Germline V gene data show CDR1 as MDHEN and CDR2 as SYDVKM. This CDR3 is 14 amino acids long. Sequences were obtained from peripheral blood. This chain connects TRBV28 to TRBJ2-1; tentatively, D is TRBD1 (6 bases). The sequence was collected from a man aged 25 to 40 with active or convalescent COVID-19. The CDR3 protein is CASSLYGTGNEQFF. The CDR3, as DNA: TGTGCCAGCAGTTTATACGGAACAGGGAATGAGCAGTTCTTC.